Listed below are T cell receptor beta chains from one sample, sequenced in a study of T cell responses to AZD1222 COVID-19 vaccine. Sequenced by immunoSEQ multiplex PCR; TCRdb stores in-frame clones only, minus some. The sample records 140,000 or so clones, approximately 90% being singletons. The sample here was peripheral blood, taken 28 days after the second AZD1222 dose. The receptors derive from an adult who received the AZD1222 COVID-19 vaccine. Each CDR3 is given with its conserved first and last residue. Each record gives: CDR3 protein, J gene, V gene.

CDR3aa: CASSLDGPPSPLHF
j_gene: TRBJ1-6
v_gene: TRBV11-2

CDR3aa: CASSGPRGHTNYGYTF
j_gene: TRBJ1-2
v_gene: TRBV7-9

CDR3aa: CASSYAGRGPQETQYF
j_gene: TRBJ2-5
v_gene: TRBV6-5

CDR3aa: CASSAGQGTDTQYF
j_gene: TRBJ2-3
v_gene: TRBV9

CDR3aa: CASSQRGSSYEQYF
j_gene: TRBJ2-7
v_gene: TRBV4-2

CDR3aa: CASSLEDRKAFF
j_gene: TRBJ1-1
v_gene: TRBV7-9

CDR3aa: CASALTLNYGYTF
j_gene: TRBJ1-2
v_gene: TRBV12-5

CDR3aa: CASSPSGSYEQYF
j_gene: TRBJ2-7
v_gene: TRBV5-1

CDR3aa: CASSTTGSYFGAEAFF
j_gene: TRBJ1-1
v_gene: TRBV5-5

CDR3aa: CASSIEASPDTQYF
j_gene: TRBJ2-3
v_gene: TRBV19

CDR3aa: CASSQIPGGPQETQYF
j_gene: TRBJ2-5
v_gene: TRBV3-1/TRBV3-2

CDR3aa: CATSSNPHQPQHF
j_gene: TRBJ1-5
v_gene: TRBV15

CDR3aa: CASSLGAPSYLSYSYNEQFF
j_gene: TRBJ2-1
v_gene: TRBV7-6

CDR3aa: CASSGTGTENSPLHF
j_gene: TRBJ1-6
v_gene: TRBV11-3

CDR3aa: CASSELAGFSYNEQFF
j_gene: TRBJ2-1
v_gene: TRBV9

CDR3aa: CASSLGGGYTF
j_gene: TRBJ1-2
v_gene: TRBV11-2

CDR3aa: CASITPPLTEAFF
j_gene: TRBJ1-1
v_gene: TRBV3-1/TRBV3-2

CDR3aa: CASSFTWDRGNQPQHF
j_gene: TRBJ1-5
v_gene: TRBV5-5

CDR3aa: CSVEEQTSANTGELFF
j_gene: TRBJ2-2
v_gene: TRBV29-1

CDR3aa: CASSHLFSYNEQFF
j_gene: TRBJ2-1
v_gene: TRBV14

CDR3aa: CASSQDPRTGGNHEQYF
j_gene: TRBJ2-7
v_gene: TRBV3-1/TRBV3-2

CDR3aa: CASSLTGHGYTF
j_gene: TRBJ1-2
v_gene: TRBV5-1

CDR3aa: CASSLERDPSSGNTIYF
j_gene: TRBJ1-3
v_gene: TRBV11-2

CDR3aa: CASSPGPAGLGYTF
j_gene: TRBJ1-2
v_gene: TRBV7-9

CDR3aa: CASSPPPNTEAFF
j_gene: TRBJ1-1
v_gene: TRBV12-3/TRBV12-4

CDR3aa: CAISQGEGANTEAFF
j_gene: TRBJ1-1
v_gene: TRBV10-3

CDR3aa: CASSGQGEQETQYF
j_gene: TRBJ2-5
v_gene: TRBV9

CDR3aa: CASSLAATAGSDNSPLHF
j_gene: TRBJ1-6
v_gene: TRBV5-1

CDR3aa: CASSLGARAFF
j_gene: TRBJ1-1
v_gene: TRBV5-8

CDR3aa: CASRTMGQRAFF
j_gene: TRBJ1-1
v_gene: TRBV2

CDR3aa: CASSPGTSGPDSYEQYF
j_gene: TRBJ2-7
v_gene: TRBV9

CDR3aa: CASSPPTSGTSLITGELFF
j_gene: TRBJ2-2
v_gene: TRBV27

CDR3aa: CASSLAGAGGNEQFF
j_gene: TRBJ2-1
v_gene: TRBV11-3

CDR3aa: CASSLQGGITEAFF
j_gene: TRBJ1-1
v_gene: TRBV3-1/TRBV3-2

CDR3aa: CASSIFDRPNQPQHF
j_gene: TRBJ1-5
v_gene: TRBV19

CDR3aa: CSAWDNEQFF
j_gene: TRBJ2-1
v_gene: TRBV20-1

CDR3aa: CASSPAMMNTEAFF
j_gene: TRBJ1-1
v_gene: TRBV18

CDR3aa: CASSVVTGSSEQYF
j_gene: TRBJ2-7
v_gene: TRBV9

CDR3aa: CASSLGGLAYYEQYF
j_gene: TRBJ2-7
v_gene: TRBV5-1

CDR3aa: CASSLVGPFEQYF
j_gene: TRBJ2-7
v_gene: TRBV5-4

CDR3aa: CASSDPRGAHNEQFF
j_gene: TRBJ2-1
v_gene: TRBV5-1

CDR3aa: CASSLQPTGGRDTQYF
j_gene: TRBJ2-3
v_gene: TRBV4-2

CDR3aa: CASSLDRRNLESQYF
j_gene: TRBJ2-5
v_gene: TRBV7-9

CDR3aa: CAWGEKDGYTF
j_gene: TRBJ1-2
v_gene: TRBV30

CDR3aa: CASTPTSPRQTQYF
j_gene: TRBJ2-5
v_gene: TRBV2

CDR3aa: CASEVFGSRDSNEKLFF
j_gene: TRBJ1-4
v_gene: TRBV2

CDR3aa: CASSLGLAGVGETQYF
j_gene: TRBJ2-5
v_gene: TRBV5-1

CDR3aa: CASSYSGLAQETQYF
j_gene: TRBJ2-5
v_gene: TRBV6-2/TRBV6-3

CDR3aa: CASTGGVYGYTF
j_gene: TRBJ1-2
v_gene: TRBV5-1

CDR3aa: CASSQTSPLEGPLVPLHF
j_gene: TRBJ1-6
v_gene: TRBV4-1

CDR3aa: CATSDFPSGAPLQSADTQYF
j_gene: TRBJ2-3
v_gene: TRBV24-1

CDR3aa: CASSPQFPNRREQYF
j_gene: TRBJ2-7
v_gene: TRBV9

CDR3aa: CASSRQGANGYTF
j_gene: TRBJ1-2
v_gene: TRBV6-5